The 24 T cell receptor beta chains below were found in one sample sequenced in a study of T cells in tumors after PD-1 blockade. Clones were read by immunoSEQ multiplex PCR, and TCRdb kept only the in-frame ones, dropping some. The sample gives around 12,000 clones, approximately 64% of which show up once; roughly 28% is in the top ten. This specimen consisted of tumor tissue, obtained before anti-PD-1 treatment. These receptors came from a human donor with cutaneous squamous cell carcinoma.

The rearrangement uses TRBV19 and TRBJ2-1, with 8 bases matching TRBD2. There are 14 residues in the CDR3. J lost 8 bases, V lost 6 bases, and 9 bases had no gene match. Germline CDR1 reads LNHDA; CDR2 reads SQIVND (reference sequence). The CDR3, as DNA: TGTGCCAGTAGGCCGAACAGCGGGGGTGATGAGCAGTTCTTC. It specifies CASRPNSGGDEQFF.

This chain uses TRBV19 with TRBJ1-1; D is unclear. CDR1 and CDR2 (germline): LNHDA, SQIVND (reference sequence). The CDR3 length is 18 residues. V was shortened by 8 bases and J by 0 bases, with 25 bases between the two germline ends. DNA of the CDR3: TGTGCCAGTTCCCCCCTGGTCGGCAGGAACTCGATGAACACTGAAGCTTTCTTT. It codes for CASSPLVGRNSMNTEAFF.

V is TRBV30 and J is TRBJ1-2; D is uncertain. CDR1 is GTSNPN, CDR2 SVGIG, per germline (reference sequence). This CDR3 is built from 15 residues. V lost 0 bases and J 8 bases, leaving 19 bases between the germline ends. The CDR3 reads CAWSVRGRLVWGYTF. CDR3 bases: TGTGCCTGGAGTGTACGAGGCCGCCTGGTTTGGGGCTACACCTTC. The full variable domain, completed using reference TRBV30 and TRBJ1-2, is SQTIHQWPATLVQPVGSPLSLECTVEGTSNPNLYWYRQAAGRGLQLLFYSVGIGQISSEVPQNLSASRPQDRQFILSSKKLLLSDSGFYLCAWSVRGRLVWGYTFGSGTRLTVV.

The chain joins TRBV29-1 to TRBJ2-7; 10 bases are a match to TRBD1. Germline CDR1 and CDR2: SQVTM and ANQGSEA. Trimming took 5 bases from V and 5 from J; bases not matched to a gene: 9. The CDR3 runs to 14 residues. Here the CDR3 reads CSVKPGQGPNEQYF. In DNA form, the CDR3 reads TGCAGCGTTAAACCGGGACAGGGGCCGAACGAGCAGTACTTC.

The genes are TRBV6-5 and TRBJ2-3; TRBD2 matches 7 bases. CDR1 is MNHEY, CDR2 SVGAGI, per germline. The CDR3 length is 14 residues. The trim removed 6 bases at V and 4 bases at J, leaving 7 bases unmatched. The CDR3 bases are TGTGCCAGCAGCCTCCGGGAGGTTGCAGATACGCAGTATTTT. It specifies CASSLREVADTQYF.

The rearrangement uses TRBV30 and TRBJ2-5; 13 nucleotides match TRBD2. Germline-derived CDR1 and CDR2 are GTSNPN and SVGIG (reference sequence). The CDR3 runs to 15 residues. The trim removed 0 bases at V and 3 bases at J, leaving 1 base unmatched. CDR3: CAWSVGTSGEETQYF. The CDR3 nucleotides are TGTGCCTGGAGTGTCGGGACTAGCGGGGAAGAGACCCAGTACTTC.

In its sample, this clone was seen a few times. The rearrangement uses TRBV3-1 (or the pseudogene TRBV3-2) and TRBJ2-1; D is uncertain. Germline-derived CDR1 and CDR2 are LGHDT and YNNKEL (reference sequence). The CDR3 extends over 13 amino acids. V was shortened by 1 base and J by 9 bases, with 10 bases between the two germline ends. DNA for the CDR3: TGTGCCAGCAGCCAAGGTCTCCCCTCTGAGCAGTTCTTC. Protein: CASSQGLPSEQFF.

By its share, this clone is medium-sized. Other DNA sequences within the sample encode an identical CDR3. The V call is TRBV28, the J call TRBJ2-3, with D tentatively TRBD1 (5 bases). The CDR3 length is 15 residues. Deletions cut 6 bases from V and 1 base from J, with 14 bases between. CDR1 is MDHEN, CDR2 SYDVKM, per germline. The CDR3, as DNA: TGTGCCAGCAGGGGCAGGGCGGTGGGCACAGATACGCAGTATTTT. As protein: CASRGRAVGTDTQYF.

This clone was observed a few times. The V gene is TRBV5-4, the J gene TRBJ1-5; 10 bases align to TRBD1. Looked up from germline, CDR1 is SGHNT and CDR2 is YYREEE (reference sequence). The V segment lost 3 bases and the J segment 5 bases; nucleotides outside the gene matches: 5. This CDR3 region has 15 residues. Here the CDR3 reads CASSSGTGADQPQHF. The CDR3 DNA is TGTGCCAGCAGCTCCGGGACAGGGGCCGATCAGCCCCAGCATTTT.

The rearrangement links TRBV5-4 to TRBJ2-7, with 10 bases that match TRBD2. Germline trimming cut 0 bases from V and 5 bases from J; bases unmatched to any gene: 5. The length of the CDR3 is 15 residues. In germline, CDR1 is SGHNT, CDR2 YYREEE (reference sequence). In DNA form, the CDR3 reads TGTGCCAGCAGCTTGGCTAGCGGGAGCTTCCACGAGCAGTACTTC. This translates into CASSLASGSFHEQYF.

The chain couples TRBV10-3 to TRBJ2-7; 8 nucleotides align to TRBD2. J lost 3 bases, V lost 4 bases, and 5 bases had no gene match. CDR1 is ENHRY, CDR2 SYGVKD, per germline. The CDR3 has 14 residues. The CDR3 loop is CAISGTGTSYEQYF. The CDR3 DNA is TGTGCCATCAGTGGGACCGGGACTAGCTACGAGCAGTACTTC.

CDR3 sequence reads: CAISETGDQNTDTQYF. The CDR3 nucleotides read TGTGCCATCAGTGAGACAGGGGATCAGAACACAGATACGCAGTATTTT. The chain employs TRBV10-3 and TRBJ2-3, with 7 bases identical to TRBD1. Germline CDR1 is ENHRY and CDR2 is SYGVKD. This CDR3 has 16 residues. Trimming removed 2 bases from V and 2 bases from J; junction bases left unmatched: 7.

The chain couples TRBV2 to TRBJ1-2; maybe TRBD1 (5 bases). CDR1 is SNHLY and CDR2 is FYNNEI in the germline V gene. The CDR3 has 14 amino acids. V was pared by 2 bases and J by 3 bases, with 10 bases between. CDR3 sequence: CASSEMARDYGYTF. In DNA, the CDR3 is TGTGCCAGCAGTGAAATGGCCAGGGACTATGGCTACACCTTC.

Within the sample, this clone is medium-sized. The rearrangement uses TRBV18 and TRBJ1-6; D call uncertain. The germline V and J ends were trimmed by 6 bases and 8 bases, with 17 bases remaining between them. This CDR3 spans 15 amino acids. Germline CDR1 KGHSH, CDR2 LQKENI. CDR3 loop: CASSSADGLDSPLHF. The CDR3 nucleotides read TGTGCCAGCTCCTCTGCGGACGGTTTGGATTCACCCCTCCACTTT.

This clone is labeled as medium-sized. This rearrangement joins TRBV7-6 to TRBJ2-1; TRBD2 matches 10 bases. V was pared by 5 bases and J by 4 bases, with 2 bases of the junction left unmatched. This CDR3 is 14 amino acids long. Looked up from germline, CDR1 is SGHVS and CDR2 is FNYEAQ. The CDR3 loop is CASSRLAGYNEQFF. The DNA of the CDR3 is TGTGCCAGCAGCCGACTAGCGGGTTACAATGAGCAGTTCTTC.

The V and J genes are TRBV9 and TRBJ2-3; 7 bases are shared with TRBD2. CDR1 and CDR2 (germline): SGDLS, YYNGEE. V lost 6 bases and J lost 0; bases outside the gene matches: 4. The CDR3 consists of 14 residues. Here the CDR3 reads CASTLGGSTDTQYF. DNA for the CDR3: TGTGCCAGCACCCTGGGGGGGAGCACAGATACGCAGTATTTT. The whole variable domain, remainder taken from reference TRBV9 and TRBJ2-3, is DSGVTQTPKHLITATGQRVTLRCSPRSGDLSVYWYQQSLDQGLQFLIQYYNGEERAKGNILERFSAQQFPDLHSELNLSSLELGDSALYFCASTLGGSTDTQYFGPGTRLTVL.

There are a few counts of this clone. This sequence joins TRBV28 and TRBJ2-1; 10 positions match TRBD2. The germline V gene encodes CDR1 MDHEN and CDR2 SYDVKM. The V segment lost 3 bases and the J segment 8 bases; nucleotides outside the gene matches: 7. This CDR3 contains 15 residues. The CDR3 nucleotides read TGTGCCAGCAGTTTGAGGCTAGCGGGAGTACATGAGCAGTTCTTC. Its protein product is CASSLRLAGVHEQFF.

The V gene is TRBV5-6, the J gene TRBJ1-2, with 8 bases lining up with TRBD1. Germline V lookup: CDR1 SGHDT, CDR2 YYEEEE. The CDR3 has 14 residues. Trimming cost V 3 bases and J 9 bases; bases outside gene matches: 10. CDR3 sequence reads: CASSSQGANLRYTF. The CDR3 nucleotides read TGTGCCAGCAGCTCTCAGGGGGCTAACCTCCGCTACACCTTC.

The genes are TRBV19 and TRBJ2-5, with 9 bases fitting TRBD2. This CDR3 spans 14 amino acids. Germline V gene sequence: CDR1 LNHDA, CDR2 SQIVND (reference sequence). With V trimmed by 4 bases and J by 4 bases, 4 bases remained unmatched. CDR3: CASSRRGGGETQYF. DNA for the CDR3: TGTGCCAGTAGTAGGCGGGGGGGAGGAGAGACCCAGTACTTC.

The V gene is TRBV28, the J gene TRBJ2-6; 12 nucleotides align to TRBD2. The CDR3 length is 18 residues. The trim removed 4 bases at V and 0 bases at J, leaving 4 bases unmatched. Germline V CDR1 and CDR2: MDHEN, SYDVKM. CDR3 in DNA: TGTGCCAGCAGTTCCTGGACTAGCGGGGACTCTGGGGCCAACGTCCTGACTTTC. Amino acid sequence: CASSSWTSGDSGANVLTF. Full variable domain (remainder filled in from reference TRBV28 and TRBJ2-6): DVKVTQSSRYLVKRTGEKVFLECVQDMDHENMFWYRQDPGLGLRLIYFSYDVKMKEKGDIPEGYSVSREKKERFSLILESASTNQTSMYLCASSSWTSGDSGANVLTFGAGSRLTVL.

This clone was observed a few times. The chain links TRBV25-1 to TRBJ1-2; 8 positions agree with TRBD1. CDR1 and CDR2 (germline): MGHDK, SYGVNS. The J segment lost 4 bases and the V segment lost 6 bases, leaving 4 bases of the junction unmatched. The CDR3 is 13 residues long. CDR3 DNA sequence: TGTGCCAGCAGCGGGACAGGTATCTATGGCTACACCTTC. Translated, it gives CASSGTGIYGYTF.

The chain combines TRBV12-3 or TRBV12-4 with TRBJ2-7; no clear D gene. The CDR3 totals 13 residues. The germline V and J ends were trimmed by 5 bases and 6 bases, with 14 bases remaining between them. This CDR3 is CASSAGPSTEQYF. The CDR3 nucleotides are TGTGCCAGCAGTGCCGGACCCTCGACCGAGCAGTACTTC.

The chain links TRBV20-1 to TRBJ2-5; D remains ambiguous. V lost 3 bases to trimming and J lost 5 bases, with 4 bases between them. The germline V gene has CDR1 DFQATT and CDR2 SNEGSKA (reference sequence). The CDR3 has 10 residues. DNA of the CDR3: TGCAGTGCTAGTCTGGAGACCCAGTACTTC. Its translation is CSASLETQYF.

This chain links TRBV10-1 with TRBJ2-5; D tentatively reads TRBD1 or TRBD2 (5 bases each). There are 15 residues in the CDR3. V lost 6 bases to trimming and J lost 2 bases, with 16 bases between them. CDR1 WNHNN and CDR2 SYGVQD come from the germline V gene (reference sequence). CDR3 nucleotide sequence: TGCGCCAGCAGCAACCGGGACGGAAGGCAAGAGACCCAGTACTTC. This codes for CASSNRDGRQETQYF.